Following are 7 T cell receptor beta chains from one sample sequenced in a study of control samples from healthy donors and cancer patients. The repertoire was sequenced with immunoSEQ multiplex PCR; TCRdb's copy has only in-frame clones and lacks some. Among 65,000 to 100,000 clones listed, 91% were seen once. The sequencing input was blood. The receptors were gathered from a man aged 50 or older in good health.

The gene calls are TRBV2 and TRBJ2-7, with 10 positions matching TRBD2. This CDR3 is 14 amino acids long. The V gene's germline CDR1 is SNHLY and CDR2 FYNNEI. Trimming removed 5 bases from V and 4 bases from J; junction bases left unmatched: 5. CDR3 region: CASSFLAGAYEQYF. DNA of the CDR3: TGTGCCAGCAGTTTTCTAGCGGGGGCTTACGAGCAGTACTTC.

The rearrangement uses TRBV3-1 (or the pseudogene TRBV3-2) and TRBJ1-1, with 7 bases that match TRBD1. Trimming cost V 3 bases and J 1 base; bases outside gene matches: 5. Germline CDR1 is LGHDT and CDR2 is YNNKEL (reference sequence). CDR3 length: 15 amino acids. The CDR3: CASSQYRDRNTEAFF. CDR3 sequence (DNA): TGTGCCAGCAGCCAGTACAGGGACAGGAACACTGAAGCTTTCTTT.

The chain recombines TRBV7-9 with TRBJ1-1; TRBD1 matches at 7 bases. The CDR3 runs to 13 residues. CDR1 SEHNR and CDR2 FQNEAQ come from the germline V gene (reference sequence). V lost 5 bases to trimming and J lost 10 bases; unmatched junction nucleotides: 10. In nucleotides, the CDR3 is TGTGCCAGCAGCCTAGGGGGCGGGGGAGTAGCTTTCTTT. It yields the protein CASSLGGGGVAFF.

The V gene is TRBV10-2, the J gene TRBJ2-2; possible D gene TRBD2, 5 bases. V lost 6 bases and J 7 bases, leaving 18 bases between the germline ends. From germline, CDR1 is WSHSY and CDR2 SAAADI. This CDR3 spans 15 amino acids. This CDR3 is CASRTGLLEVGELFF. The CDR3 DNA reads TGCGCCAGCAGGACTGGGTTACTAGAGGTCGGGGAGCTGTTTTTT.

This chain links TRBV7-8 with TRBJ1-1, with D possibly TRBD1 on 6 matching bases. The germline gives CDR1 SGHVS, CDR2 FQNEAQ. This CDR3 is 15 amino acids long. The V and J ends lost 5 bases and 2 bases respectively, with 15 bases between them. In DNA, the CDR3 is TGTGCCAGCAGCCTCCGGGGGACAACCAACACTGAAGCTTTCTTT. Its protein is CASSLRGTTNTEAFF.

The chain is built from TRBV10-1 and TRBJ2-2; D might be TRBD1 (5 bases). This CDR3 contains 18 residues. The ends were cut back, 8 bases at V and 3 bases at J, with 25 bases in the middle. Germline loops: CDR1 WNHNN, CDR2 SYGVQD (reference sequence). The CDR3 is CASRSGAYPFSDTGELFF. In DNA, the CDR3 is TGCGCCAGCCGTAGTGGGGCATATCCATTTTCCGACACCGGGGAGCTGTTTTTT.

This chain connects TRBV7-2 to TRBJ1-6, with a possible D match to TRBD1 (6 bases). Looked up from germline, CDR1 is SGHTA and CDR2 is FQGNSA. The germline V and J ends were trimmed by 5 bases and 10 bases, with 15 bases remaining between them. The CDR3 totals 14 residues. CDR3 sequence reads: CASSLQGIGSPLHF. The CDR3 nucleotides are TGTGCCAGCAGCCTACAGGGAATCGGATCACCCCTCCACTTT.